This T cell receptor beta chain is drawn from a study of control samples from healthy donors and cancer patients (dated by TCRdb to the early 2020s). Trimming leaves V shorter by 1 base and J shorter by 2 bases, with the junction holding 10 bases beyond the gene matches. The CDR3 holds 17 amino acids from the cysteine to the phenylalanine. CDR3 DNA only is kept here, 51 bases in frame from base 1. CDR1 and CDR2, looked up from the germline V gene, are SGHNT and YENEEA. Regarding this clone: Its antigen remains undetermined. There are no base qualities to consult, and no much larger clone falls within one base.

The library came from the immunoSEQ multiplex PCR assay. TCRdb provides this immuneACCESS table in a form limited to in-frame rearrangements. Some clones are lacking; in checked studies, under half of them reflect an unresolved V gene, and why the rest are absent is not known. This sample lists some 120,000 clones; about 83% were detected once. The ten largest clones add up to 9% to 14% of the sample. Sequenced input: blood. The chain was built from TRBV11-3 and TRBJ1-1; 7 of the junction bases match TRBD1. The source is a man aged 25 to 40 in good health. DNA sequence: TGTGCCAGCAGCTTAGGGACAGGCGAGTCGGCAAACACTGAAGCTTTCTTT. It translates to CASSLGTGESANTEAFF.